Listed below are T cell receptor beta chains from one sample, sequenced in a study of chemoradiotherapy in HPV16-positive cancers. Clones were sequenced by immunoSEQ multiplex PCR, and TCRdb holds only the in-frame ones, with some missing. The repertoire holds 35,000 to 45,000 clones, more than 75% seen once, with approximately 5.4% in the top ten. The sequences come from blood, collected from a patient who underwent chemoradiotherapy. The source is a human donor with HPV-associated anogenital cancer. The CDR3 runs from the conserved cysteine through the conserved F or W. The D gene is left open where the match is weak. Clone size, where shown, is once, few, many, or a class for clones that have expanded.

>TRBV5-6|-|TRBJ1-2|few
CASSPPGGQSYGYTF
TGTGCCAGCAGCCCCCCGGGGGGGCAAAGCTATGGCTACACCTTC
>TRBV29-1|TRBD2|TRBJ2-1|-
CSATSSGGAKSYNEQFF
TGCAGCGCCACTTCTAGCGGGGGGGCCAAATCCTACAATGAGCAGTTCTTC
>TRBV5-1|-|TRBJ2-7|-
CASSLAPTYEQYF
TGCGCCAGCAGCTTGGCACCGACCTACGAGCAGTACTTC
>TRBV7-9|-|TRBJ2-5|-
CASSPKALEGETQYF
TGTGCCAGCAGCCCGAAGGCCCTAGAAGGCGAGACCCAGTACTTC
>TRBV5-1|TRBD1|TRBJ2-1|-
CASEDRDRGFNEQFF
TGCGCCAGCGAAGACCGGGACAGGGGCTTTAATGAGCAGTTCTTC
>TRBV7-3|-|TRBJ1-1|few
CASSKGEDTEAFF
TGTGCCAGCAGTAAAGGGGAGGACACTGAAGCTTTCTTT
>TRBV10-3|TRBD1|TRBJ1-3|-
CAISQSGTGSNTIYF
TGTGCCATCAGTCAATCCGGGACAGGGTCGAACACCATATATTTT
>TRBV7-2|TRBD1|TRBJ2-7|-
CASSKQGDEQYF
TGTGCCAGCAGTAAACAGGGGGACGAGCAGTACTTC
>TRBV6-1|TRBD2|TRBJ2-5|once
CASSGGLAGGETQYF
TGTGCCAGCAGTGGGGGACTAGCGGGGGGGGAGACCCAGTACTTC
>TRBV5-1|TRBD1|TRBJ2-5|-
CASSFSGTGEGETQYF
TGCGCCAGCAGCTTCTCGGGGACAGGGGAAGGAGAGACCCAGTACTTC
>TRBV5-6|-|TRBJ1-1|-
CASSISVNTEAFF
TGTGCCAGCAGCATCTCAGTGAACACTGAAGCTTTCTTT
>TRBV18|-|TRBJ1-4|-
CASSPTATNEKLFF
TGTGCCAGCTCACCGACAGCAACTAATGAAAAACTGTTTTTT
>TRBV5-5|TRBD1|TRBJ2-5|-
CASSLQGTQETQYF
TGTGCCAGCAGTTTACAGGGGACCCAAGAGACCCAGTACTTC
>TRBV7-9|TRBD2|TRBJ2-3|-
CASSFGNSGGASATDTQYF
TGTGCCAGCAGCTTTGGTAATAGCGGGGGGGCGAGTGCGACAGATACGCAGTATTTT
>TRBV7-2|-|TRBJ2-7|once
CASSLLGDGGEQYF
TGTGCCAGCAGCTTATTGGGAGACGGGGGCGAGCAGTACTTC
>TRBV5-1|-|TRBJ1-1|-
CASSLGVEAFF
TGCGCCAGCAGCTTGGGGGTTGAAGCTTTCTTT
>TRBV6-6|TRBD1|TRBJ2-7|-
CASKNGAGGFGEQYF
TGTGCCAGCAAAAACGGGGCAGGGGGCTTCGGCGAGCAGTACTTC
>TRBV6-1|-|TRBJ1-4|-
CASSEGRWDLGEKLFF
TGTGCCAGCAGTGAAGGAAGATGGGACCTAGGGGAAAAACTGTTTTTT
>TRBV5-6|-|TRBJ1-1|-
CASSLRDRVNTEAFF
TGTGCCAGCAGCTTACGAGACAGAGTGAACACTGAAGCTTTCTTT
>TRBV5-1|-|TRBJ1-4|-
CASAPGTLNEKLFF
TGCGCCAGCGCCCCCGGGACCCTTAATGAAAAACTGTTTTTT
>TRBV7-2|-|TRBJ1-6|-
CASSLGAGYNSPLHF
TGTGCCAGCAGCTTAGGTGCAGGGTATAATTCACCCCTCCACTTT
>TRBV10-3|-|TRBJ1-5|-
CAISDRGASNQPQHF
TGTGCCATCAGCGACCGAGGGGCGAGCAATCAGCCCCAGCATTTT
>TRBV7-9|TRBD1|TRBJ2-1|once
CASSMTGGADEQFF
TGTGCCAGCAGCATGACAGGGGGCGCGGATGAGCAGTTCTTC
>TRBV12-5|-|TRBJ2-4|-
CASGLEDIQYF
TGTGCTAGTGGTTTGGAGGACATTCAGTACTTC
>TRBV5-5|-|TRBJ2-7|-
CASSLGQGSSYEQYF
TGTGCCAGCAGCTTGGGGCAGGGGAGCTCCTACGAGCAGTACTTC
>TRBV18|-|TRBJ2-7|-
CASSPTLGAYEQYF
TGTGCCAGCTCACCAACGTTAGGGGCCTACGAGCAGTACTTC
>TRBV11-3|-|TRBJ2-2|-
CASSLVGGWQKNTGELFF
TGTGCCAGCAGCTTAGTGGGCGGATGGCAGAAAAACACCGGGGAGCTGTTTTTT
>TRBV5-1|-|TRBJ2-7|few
CASSPGQPGGEQYF
TGCGCCAGCAGCCCTGGACAGCCCGGTGGCGAGCAATACTTC
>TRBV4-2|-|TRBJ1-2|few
CASSQDNRDGYTF
TGTGCCAGCAGCCAAGATAACAGGGATGGCTACACCTTC
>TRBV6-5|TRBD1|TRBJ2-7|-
CASGKDRGSSYEQYF
TGTGCCAGCGGGAAGGACAGGGGAAGCTCCTACGAGCAGTACTTC
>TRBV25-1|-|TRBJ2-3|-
CASSGQSYSTDTQYF
TGTGCCAGCAGCGGACAGAGCTATAGCACAGATACGCAGTATTTT
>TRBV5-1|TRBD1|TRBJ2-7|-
CASSERQGAYEQYF
TGCGCCAGCAGCGAAAGACAGGGGGCATACGAGCAGTACTTC
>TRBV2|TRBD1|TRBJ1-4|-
CASRGQGNEKLFF
TGTGCCAGCAGGGGACAGGGGAATGAAAAACTGTTTTTT
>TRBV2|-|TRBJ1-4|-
CASSDGRAREKLFF
TGTGCCAGCAGTGACGGCAGGGCGAGAGAAAAACTGTTTTTT
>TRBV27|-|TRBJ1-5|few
CASSVLGSRQPQHF
TGTGCCAGCAGCGTGCTAGGTTCTAGGCAGCCCCAGCATTTT
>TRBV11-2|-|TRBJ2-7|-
CASSRDSSYEQYF
TGTGCCAGCAGCCGAGACAGCTCCTACGAGCAGTACTTC
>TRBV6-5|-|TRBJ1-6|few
CASSYGGAGNSPLHF
TGTGCCAGCAGTTACGGAGGGGCTGGAAATTCACCCCTCCACTTT
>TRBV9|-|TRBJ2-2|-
CASSVEVDTGELFF
TGTGCCAGCAGCGTAGAGGTGGACACCGGGGAGCTGTTTTTT
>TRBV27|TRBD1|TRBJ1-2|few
CASFGGQGAPPNYGYTF
TGTGCCAGCTTCGGGGGACAGGGGGCACCTCCAAACTATGGCTACACCTTC
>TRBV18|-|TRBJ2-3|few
CASSPPDGAPPNTQYF
TGTGCCAGCTCACCACCGGACGGGGCTCCCCCGAATACGCAGTATTTT
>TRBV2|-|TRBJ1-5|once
CASFPGEGVSNQPQHF
TGTGCCAGCTTTCCGGGTGAGGGCGTTAGCAATCAGCCCCAGCATTTT
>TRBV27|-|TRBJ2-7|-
CASSLSFATYEQYF
TGTGCCAGCAGTTTATCTTTCGCGACCTACGAGCAGTACTTC
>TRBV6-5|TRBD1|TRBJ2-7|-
CASSYDSGQGYEQYF
TGTGCCAGCAGTTACGACTCGGGACAGGGGTACGAGCAGTACTTC
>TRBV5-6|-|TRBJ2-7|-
CASTLGRGAKVYEQYF
TGTGCCAGCACCCTGGGGCGAGGGGCGAAGGTTTACGAGCAGTACTTC
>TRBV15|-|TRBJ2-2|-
CATSRDNRNTGELFF
TGTGCCACCAGCAGAGATAACAGGAACACCGGGGAGCTGTTTTTT